Following are 32 T cell receptor beta chains from one sample sequenced in a study of cytomegalovirus exposure and HLA in healthy donors. The PCR made use of 60 Vbeta and 13 Jbeta primers. Here immunoSEQ multiplex PCR was the method, and the copy in TCRdb shows in-frame clones only, minus some. The sample has about 190,000 clones; 70% to 75% are singletons. Sequencing was carried out using PBMCs. These receptor sequences come from a man aged 25-40 years in good health and CMV-seropositive.

The V gene is TRBV30, the J gene TRBJ1-5; 9 bases are shared with TRBD1. CDR1 and CDR2 (germline): GTSNPN, SVGIG (reference sequence). V shed 4 bases and J 6 bases; nucleotides not matched to a gene: 4. There are 13 residues in the CDR3. The CDR3 here is CAWNTGGGQPQHF. CDR3 nucleotide sequence: TGTGCCTGGAACACAGGGGGCGGTCAGCCCCAGCATTTT.

This clone has only a few counts. The chain uses TRBV11-3 and TRBJ2-7; 8 positions agree with TRBD2. CDR1 and CDR2 (germline): SGHNT, YENEEA. This CDR3 region has 14 residues. Trimming cost V 3 bases and J 7 bases; bases outside gene matches: 8. CDR3 sequence reads: CASSLGLGQGEQYF. The CDR3 DNA follows: TGTGCCAGCAGCTTGGGACTAGGGCAGGGGGAGCAGTACTTC. Together with reference TRBV11-3 and TRBJ2-7, the CDR3 gives the full variable domain: EAGVVQSPRYKIIEKKQPVAFWCNPISGHNTLYWYLQNLGQGPELLIRYENEEAVDDSQLPKDRFSAERLKGVDSTLKIQPAELGDSAVYLCASSLGLGQGEQYFGPGTRLTVT.

This clone has more than one count but fewer than ten. The chain is built from TRBV9 and TRBJ2-2, with TRBD2 matching 12 bases. CDR1 is SGDLS, CDR2 YYNGEE, per germline. CDR3 size: 18 residues. The V segment lost 3 bases and the J segment 2 bases; nucleotides outside the gene matches: 8. The CDR3 DNA is TGTGCCAGCAGCGACCCTAGCGGGAGGGCCTTAAACACCGGGGAGCTGTTTTTT. Translated: CASSDPSGRALNTGELFF.

The rearrangement links TRBV5-4 to TRBJ2-7; D is perhaps TRBD1 (6 bases). The CDR3 runs to 13 residues. V was pared by 4 bases and J by 6 bases, with 14 bases between. Germline values: CDR1 SGHNT, CDR2 YYREEE (reference sequence). The CDR3 region is CASSAPRGGEQYF. DNA for the CDR3: TGTGCCAGCAGCGCACCCAGGGGTGGCGAGCAGTACTTC.

The chain uses TRBV7-9 and TRBJ1-4; 9 bases line up with TRBD1. V shed 5 bases and J 7 bases; nucleotides not matched to a gene: 5. Germline V gene sequence: CDR1 SEHNR, CDR2 FQNEAQ (reference sequence). This CDR3 has 14 amino acids. The CDR3 region is CASSPGQGSEKLFF. The CDR3 nucleotides read TGTGCCAGCAGCCCGGGACAGGGTTCTGAAAAACTGTTTTTT. The complete variable domain, with remaining parts taken from reference TRBV7-9 and TRBJ1-4, reads DTGVSQNPRHKITKRGQNVTFRCDPISEHNRLYWYRQTLGQGPEFLTYFQNEAQLEKSRLLSDRFSAERPKGSFSTLEIQRTEQGDSAMYLCASSPGQGSEKLFFGSGTQLSVL.

The genes are TRBV7-2 and TRBJ2-7, with TRBD1 identical over 10 bases. This CDR3 is 15 amino acids long. Per germline, CDR1 SGHTA and CDR2 FQGNSA. J lost 6 bases, V lost 6 bases, and 11 bases had no gene match. CDR3 coding DNA: TGTGCCAGCAGTCCCCCGGGACAGGGGCAAGGCGAGCAGTACTTC. Protein sequence: CASSPPGQGQGEQYF.

This sequence joins TRBV5-1 and TRBJ2-7; TRBD1 is a possible D gene (6 bases). Germline CDR1 and CDR2: SGHRS and YFSETQ. V lost 0 bases, J lost 9 bases, and 19 bases lay in between. The CDR3 consists of 15 residues. CDR3 sequence reads: CASSLGPGHRLGQYF. The CDR3 coding sequence is TGCGCCAGCAGCTTGGGGCCGGGACACCGGCTTGGGCAGTACTTC.

V usage is TRBV27 and J usage is TRBJ1-2; D gene unclear. V lost 6 bases, J lost 3 bases, and 14 bases lay in between. This CDR3 is 14 amino acids long. CDR1 MNHEY and CDR2 SMNVEV come from the germline V gene (reference sequence). The CDR3 nucleotides read TGTGCCAGCAGCCCCGGCGGGTTTGACTATGGCTACACCTTC. It specifies CASSPGGFDYGYTF.

This chain joins TRBV29-1 and TRBJ1-1, with TRBD1 matching 8 bases. The CDR3 contains 14 residues. Germline V gene sequence: CDR1 SQVTM, CDR2 ANQGSEA. J gave up 1 base and V 5 bases, and 6 bases lay outside the gene matches. The CDR3 loop reads CSVTGQGKNTEAFF. For the CDR3, the DNA is TGCAGCGTTACCGGACAGGGAAAGAACACTGAAGCTTTCTTT.

The V gene is TRBV18, the J gene TRBJ2-2; 7 positions match TRBD1. J lost 3 bases, V lost 1 base, and 2 bases had no gene match. Per germline, CDR1 KGHSH and CDR2 LQKENI. The CDR3 contains 15 residues. CDR3 region: CASSPQGADTGELFF. In nucleotides, the CDR3 is TGTGCCAGCTCACCACAGGGGGCGGACACCGGGGAGCTGTTTTTT.

The chain employs TRBV15 and TRBJ2-5; 7 nucleotides agree with TRBD1. The trim removed 5 bases at V and 4 bases at J, leaving 7 bases unmatched. CDR1 and CDR2 from the germline V gene are LNHNV and YYDKDF (reference sequence). This CDR3 is 14 amino acids long. The CDR3, as DNA: TGTGCCACCAGCCCACGGACAGGTCCAGAGACCCAGTACTTC. Translating gives CATSPRTGPETQYF.

The gene calls are TRBV4-3 and TRBJ1-6, with 9 bases matching TRBD1. Germline V gene sequence: CDR1 LGHNA, CDR2 YSLEER. The CDR3 sequence is 15 residues long. The J segment lost 10 bases and the V segment lost 3 bases, leaving 7 bases of the junction unmatched. Here the CDR3 reads CASSQGDREWSPLHF. CDR3 nucleotide sequence: TGCGCCAGCAGCCAGGGGGACAGGGAATGGTCACCCCTCCACTTT.

This clone has just a few counts. This chain connects TRBV2 to TRBJ1-3, with TRBD1 identical over 8 bases. This CDR3 is 16 amino acids long. The J segment lost 2 bases and the V segment lost 6 bases, leaving 9 bases of the junction unmatched. Germline CDR1 SNHLY, CDR2 FYNNEI. The CDR3 is CASSLEQGGAGNTIYF. DNA of the CDR3: TGTGCCAGCAGCCTCGAACAGGGGGGGGCTGGAAACACCATATATTTT.

The CDR3 here is CASSLGLAGDNTGELFF. In DNA, the CDR3 is TGTGCCAGCAGCCTGGGACTAGCGGGAGACAACACCGGGGAGCTGTTTTTT. V gene TRBV5-8 combines with J gene TRBJ2-2; 14 bases are shared with TRBD2. The V gene's germline CDR1 is SGHTS and CDR2 YDEGEE. This CDR3 is built from 17 residues. The V and J ends lost 4 bases and 2 bases, in that order; junction bases with no gene match: 4.

The genes are TRBV28 and TRBJ1-2, with D hard to call. CDR3 length: 13 amino acids. Germline V gene lookup returns CDR1 MDHEN and CDR2 SYDVKM. Deletions cut 6 bases from V and 4 bases from J, with 12 bases between. The CDR3 bases are TGTGCCAGCAGCGGGGAACAGATCTATGGCTACACCTTC. Protein: CASSGEQIYGYTF.

V usage is TRBV2 and J usage is TRBJ2-7, with no clear D. The CDR3 contains 14 residues. V dropped 4 bases and J dropped 1 base, with 11 bases sitting between them. Germline V CDR1 and CDR2: SNHLY, FYNNEI. The CDR3 here is CASSGQRYSYEQYF. The CDR3 DNA is TGTGCCAGCAGTGGCCAGCGCTATTCCTACGAGCAGTACTTC.

The rearrangement joins TRBV27 to TRBJ1-1; D perhaps matches TRBD1 (6 bases). This CDR3 region has 19 residues. V lost 6 bases and J lost 5, with 31 bases in between. The germline CDR1 and CDR2 sequences are MNHEY and SMNVEV (reference sequence). The DNA for the CDR3 is TGTGCCAGCAGCTTACAAGGTTCGTGGGGGCGAGGGTCGAGAACTGAAGCTTTCTTT. It is translated as CASSLQGSWGRGSRTEAFF.

J is TRBJ2-5 and V is TRBV4-3; the D gene is possibly TRBD1 (5 bases). The J call may be faulty, since TRBJ2-7 better matches the DNA end. This CDR3 contains 14 residues. Germline CDR1 reads LGHNA; CDR2 reads YSLEER. The CDR3, as DNA: TGCGCCAGCAGCCAAGAGGCAGGGTACTACGAGCAGTACTTC. Protein sequence: CASSQEAGYYEQYF.

The V gene is TRBV4-3, the J gene TRBJ2-3, with 10 bases that match TRBD2. The CDR3 has 20 residues. Germline CDR1 and CDR2: LGHNA and YSLEER. V lost 1 base to trimming and J lost 0 bases; unmatched junction nucleotides: 13. The CDR3 region has the DNA TGCGCCAGCAGCCAAGGTCTCAGCCTAGCGGGGGCCCTTAGCACAGATACGCAGTATTTT. Translated, it gives CASSQGLSLAGALSTDTQYF.

This clone was recorded a few times. V usage is TRBV7-9 and J usage is TRBJ2-7; unclear D gene. V was pared by 5 bases and J by 3 bases, with 8 bases between. CDR1 and CDR2 from the germline V gene are SEHNR and FQNEAQ (reference sequence). The CDR3 extends over 12 amino acids. The chain's CDR3 is CASSTDNYEQYF. For the CDR3, the DNA is TGTGCCAGCAGCACTGACAACTACGAGCAGTACTTC.

This clone was recorded a few times. The chain uses TRBV6-4 and TRBJ2-1; TRBD2 matches 9 bases. CDR1 and CDR2 (germline): MRHNA, SNTAGT. Trimming at V came to 7 bases and at J to 10 bases, leaving 2 bases not matched to a gene. This CDR3 is built from 11 residues. The CDR3 region has the DNA TGTGCCAGCATCGGGACTAGCGAGCAGTTCTTC. Protein product: CASIGTSEQFF.

This chain connects TRBV4-2 to TRBJ2-1; 7 bases match TRBD2. Germline V gene data show CDR1 as LGHNA and CDR2 as YNFKEQ. This CDR3 is built from 15 residues. The trim removed 0 bases at V and 6 bases at J, leaving 5 bases unmatched. The CDR3 nucleotides are TGTGCCAGCAGCCAAGATCGGGGGGTGGGCAATGAGCAGTTCTTC. Its protein is CASSQDRGVGNEQFF.

On this clone itself: The junction shows a germline mismatch at one end, possibly a read error. CDR3 loop: CSSSLLTRLAGEIDEQFF. The CDR3 nucleotides are TGTTCCAGCAGCCTCCTAACGAGACTAGCGGGAGAAATCGATGAGCAGTTCTTC. The gene calls are TRBV7-9 and TRBJ2-1; TRBD2 aligns across 12 bases. This CDR3 comprises 18 residues. Germline V gene sequence: CDR1 SEHNR, CDR2 FQNEAQ (reference sequence).

The genes are TRBV11-2 and TRBJ1-1; D might be TRBD1 (5 bases). This CDR3 region has 13 residues. Trimming removed 5 bases at V and 8 bases at J, with 15 bases between. CDR1 and CDR2 from the germline V gene are SGHAT and FQNNGV. This CDR3 is CASSRVDRGEAFF. The CDR3 DNA reads TGTGCCAGCAGCCGAGTAGACCGGGGGGAAGCTTTCTTT.

The V and J genes are TRBV12-5 and TRBJ2-7; D gene uncertain. V was trimmed by 1 base and J by 4 bases, leaving 8 bases between them. The germline gives CDR1 LGHNT, CDR2 FRNRAP. This CDR3 region has 13 residues. CDR3 bases: TGTGCTAGTGGTTTGGCCACAGTTTACGAGCAGTACTTC. This sequence encodes CASGLATVYEQYF.

Only a few counts were recorded for this clone. Other DNA variants within this sample encode the same CDR3. The genes are TRBV6-5 and TRBJ1-3; 10 bases map to TRBD1. Per the germline V gene, CDR1 is MNHEY and CDR2 is SVGAGI. The CDR3 runs to 15 residues. V gave up 2 bases and J gave up 2 bases; unmatched junction bases: 0. The CDR3: CASSYGTGAGNTIYF. The CDR3 region has the DNA TGTGCCAGCAGTTACGGGACAGGGGCTGGAAACACCATATATTTT.

This chain links TRBV19 with TRBJ2-3; weak D call: TRBD1 (6 bases). Trimming removed 4 bases at V and 0 bases at J, with 14 bases between. Germline V gene lookup returns CDR1 LNHDA and CDR2 SQIVND (reference sequence). This CDR3 has 16 residues. CDR3 in DNA: TGTGCCAGTAGTAAGGGGGTCACCCCTAGCACAGATACGCAGTATTTT. It specifies CASSKGVTPSTDTQYF.

The chain uses TRBV30 and TRBJ2-1; the match to TRBD2 covers 7 bases. Trimming took 8 bases from V and 8 from J; bases not matched to a gene: 18. Germline loops: CDR1 GTSNPN, CDR2 SVGIG (reference sequence). CDR3 length: 15 amino acids. The CDR3 region is CARGEGSVAAHEQFF. CDR3 sequence (DNA): TGTGCCCGAGGGGAGGGGTCGGTAGCGGCACATGAGCAGTTCTTC.

V gene TRBV7-2 combines with J gene TRBJ2-5, with 10 nucleotides matching TRBD2. The CDR3 totals 14 residues. The germline gives CDR1 SGHTA, CDR2 FQGNSA. The J segment lost 5 bases and the V segment lost 7 bases, leaving 7 bases of the junction unmatched. CDR3 DNA: TGTGCCAGCACCCGGGCTAGCGGGAGTGAGACCCAGTACTTC. Protein: CASTRASGSETQYF.

The J gene is TRBJ2-7, the V gene TRBV6-1; 8 nucleotides align to TRBD1. CDR1 and CDR2 from the germline V gene are MNHNS and SASEGT. J lost 6 bases, V lost 7 bases, and 14 bases had no gene match. This CDR3 contains 15 residues. The CDR3 loop reads CASTLDRDGGREQYF. The CDR3 DNA sequence: TGTGCCAGCACTCTGGACAGGGACGGCGGTCGCGAGCAGTACTTC.

This clone has a single count. The chain joins TRBV29-1 to TRBJ2-7; D unresolved. The CDR3 is 11 residues long. The germline V gene encodes CDR1 SQVTM and CDR2 ANQGSEA. V shed 6 bases and J shed 3 bases, with 9 bases lying between them. This CDR3 reads CSVQTYYEQYF. In DNA, the CDR3 is TGCAGCGTCCAAACTTACTACGAGCAGTACTTC.

This clone came up a few times. DNA of the CDR3: TGTGCCAGCGGACTAGCGGGGGGGATTCAAGAGACCCAGTACTTC. This sequence encodes CASGLAGGIQETQYF. The V call is TRBV6-5, the J call TRBJ2-5, with 15 bases that match TRBD2. The ends lost 8 bases at V and 2 bases at J; junction bases unmatched: 3. This CDR3 is built from 15 residues. Germline loops: CDR1 MNHEY, CDR2 SVGAGI.